The 20 T cell receptor beta chains listed next were all sequenced from one sample in a study of human T cells and chemical hapten exposure (dated by TCRdb to the early 2020s). Library prep was done by RACE. The sample was run on a NextSeq 500. TCRdb reran the public reads through fastp at Q25 and MiXCR, keeping productive beta chains. Duplicate CDR3 protein sequences are folded into a single record with the most common DNA and genes. The sample data list 200,000 to 300,000 distinct CDR3 sequences, and approximately 8.4% of these were observed just once. Around 2.5% of the sample comes from the top ten. Reading the label with the study, this specimen's time point is: pre-sensitization, week 0. This sample's treatment or condition label indicates: therapeutic diphenylcyclopropenone sensitization with weekly scalp DPC. The sample was whole blood, taken in connection with sensitization to the hapten diphenylcyclopropenone (DPC). The receptors originated from a middle-aged woman with alopecia areata. Some clones in this sample may be carry-over from other donors' samples.

The rearrangement uses TRBV24-1 and TRBJ2-3; TRBD2 agrees at 11 bases. The CDR3 has 17 amino acids. Germline V lookup: CDR1 KGHDR, CDR2 SFDVKD. Germline trimming cut 6 bases from V and 5 bases from J; bases unmatched to any gene: 12. DNA of the CDR3: TGTGCCACCAGTACCCTAACTAGCGGGAGTATGGTAGATACGCAGTATTTT. This translates into CATSTLTSGSMVDTQYF.

This clonotype was counted between two and nine times. The J gene is TRBJ1-4, the V gene TRBV29-1; D may be TRBD1 (6 bases). The CDR3 length is 13 residues. Germline-derived CDR1 and CDR2 are SQVTM and ANQGSEA. Trimming removed 2 bases at V and 10 bases at J, with 14 bases between. CDR3 in amino acids: CSVEMGGRGKLFF. The CDR3 bases are TGCAGCGTTGAAATGGGGGGCAGGGGAAAACTGTTTTTT.

This clonotype appeared many times. The V gene is TRBV28, the J gene TRBJ2-1; the match to TRBD2 covers 11 bases. Germline V gene sequence: CDR1 MDHEN, CDR2 SYDVKM. The CDR3 is made up of 15 amino acids. The V gene end was trimmed by 6 bases and the J gene end by 2 bases; junction bases not matched to a gene: 3. As DNA, the CDR3 is TGTGCCAGCAGGGCGACTAGCGGGGCCTACAATGAGCAGTTCTTC. Its translation is CASRATSGAYNEQFF.

The chain combines TRBV5-1 with TRBJ2-3; the D gene could be TRBD1 or TRBD2 (6 bases each). Per the germline V gene, CDR1 is SGHRS and CDR2 is YFSETQ. The CDR3 is 14 amino acids. With 4 bases removed from V and 1 base from J, the gap between germline ends came to 10 bases. CDR3 sequence: CASSAGEGTDTQYF. In DNA, the CDR3 is TGCGCCAGCAGCGCAGGGGAGGGCACAGATACGCAGTATTTT.

This clonotype was seen more than once but under ten times. The chain joins TRBV9 to TRBJ2-2; the D is unclear. The germline gives CDR1 SGDLS, CDR2 YYNGEE. The ends were cut back, 0 bases at V and 4 bases at J, with 16 bases in the middle. The CDR3 is 17 amino acids. In DNA form, the CDR3 reads TGTGCCAGCAGCGTAGCTCCCCCAAGTAGCATCACCGGGGAGCTGTTTTTT. Translating it yields CASSVAPPSSITGELFF.

This clonotype was recorded at least ten times. V is TRBV9 and J is TRBJ2-7; 12 bases are shared with TRBD2. There are 15 residues in the CDR3. Germline V gene sequence: CDR1 SGDLS, CDR2 YYNGEE. With V trimmed by 3 bases and J by 6 bases, 7 bases remained unmatched. The CDR3 nucleotides are TGTGCCAGCAGCGCGACTAGCGGGAGTTATAGCGAGCAGTACTTC. It is translated as CASSATSGSYSEQYF.

This chain joins TRBV12-3 or TRBV12-4 and TRBJ2-7; 12 positions match TRBD2. V lost 5 bases and J lost 0; bases outside the gene matches: 17. This CDR3 is built from 20 residues. CDR3 in DNA: TGTGCCAGCAGTCCCATCCCTGGGCTAGCGGGAGGGGCAAGCTCCTACGAGCAGTACTTC. As protein: CASSPIPGLAGGASSYEQYF.

Only a few counts were recorded for this clonotype. The chain recombines TRBV2 with TRBJ1-1; possible D gene TRBD1, 5 bases. Germline values: CDR1 SNHLY, CDR2 FYNNEI. Trimming removed 1 base at V and 11 bases at J, with 11 bases between. The CDR3 has 12 amino acids. The CDR3 sequence: CASSEEGEDAFF. The CDR3 bases are TGTGCCAGCAGTGAAGAAGGGGAGGATGCTTTCTTT.

The chain joins TRBV20-1 to TRBJ1-5, with D perhaps matching TRBD1 (5 bases). The germline CDR1 and CDR2 sequences are DFQATT and SNEGSKA (reference sequence). V was shortened by 3 bases and J by 7 bases, with 10 bases between the two germline ends. There are 12 residues in the CDR3. Here the CDR3 reads CSARKGEQPQHF. The CDR3 DNA sequence: TGCAGTGCTAGGAAAGGGGAACAGCCCCAGCATTTT.

This chain links TRBV11-2 with TRBJ2-1; D is uncertain. V lost 5 bases, J lost 9 bases, and 14 bases lay in between. This CDR3 has 13 residues. Germline lookup yields CDR1 SGHAT and CDR2 FQNNGV. The CDR3 DNA reads TGTGCCAGCAGCCGAGGATCCGTTGCTGAGCAGTTCTTC. Protein sequence: CASSRGSVAEQFF.

The chain has TRBV6-5 and TRBJ2-3; TRBD1 might be the D (6 bases). Trimming cost V 2 bases and J 0 bases, with 12 bases left between them. The CDR3 is 16 amino acids. The germline V gene has CDR1 MNHEY and CDR2 SVGAGI. This CDR3 is CASSYSGTPSTDTQYF. CDR3 nucleotide sequence: TGTGCCAGCAGTTACAGTGGGACACCGAGCACAGATACGCAGTATTTT.

This chain links TRBV7-8 with TRBJ1-2; the match to TRBD1 covers 9 bases. Germline loops: CDR1 SGHVS, CDR2 FQNEAQ. The junction had 11 bases not matched to a gene; V was cut back by 3 bases and J by 6 bases. The CDR3 is 16 residues long. CDR3 DNA: TGTGCCAGCAGCTTGCTTCAGAGGGACAGGGCCAATGGCTACACCTTC. Translated: CASSLLQRDRANGYTF. The full variable domain, its missing parts supplied by reference TRBV7-8 and TRBJ1-2, is GAGVSQSPRYKVAKRGQDVALRCDPISGHVSLFWYQQALGQGPEFLTYFQNEAQLDKSGLPSDRFFAERPEGSVSTLKIQRTQQEDSAVYLCASSLLQRDRANGYTFGSGTRLTVV.

A few counts support this clonotype. The chain couples TRBV28 to TRBJ1-2; 10 nucleotides match TRBD1. Germline assignment: CDR1 MDHEN and CDR2 SYDVKM. The CDR3 contains 17 residues. Trimming at V came to 5 bases and at J to 3 bases, leaving 12 bases not matched to a gene. The CDR3 protein is CASSPDRGMGRYYGYTF. The CDR3 region has the DNA TGTGCCAGCAGTCCGGACAGGGGGATGGGTCGTTACTATGGCTACACCTTC.

This clonotype was detected a few times. In nucleotides, the CDR3 is TGTGCCAGCAGCCTACGCGGAGGGGGTCGGGAGACCCAGTACTTC. It codes for CASSLRGGGRETQYF. V and J are TRBV3-1 and TRBJ2-5; D could derive from TRBD1 or TRBD2 (6 bases each). V lost 4 bases and J lost 5, with 17 bases in between. CDR1 and CDR2 (germline): LGHDT, YNNKEL (reference sequence). The CDR3 contains 15 residues.

This clonotype was observed a few times. The chain has TRBV29-1 and TRBJ2-1, with unresolved D. CDR3 length equals 15 residues. From germline, CDR1 is SQVTM and CDR2 ANQGSEA. Trimming took off 2 bases at V and 5 bases at J, with 16 bases between the two ends. The CDR3 loop is CSVESRSASHNEQFF. CDR3 nucleotides: TGCAGCGTTGAATCCCGCTCTGCGAGCCACAATGAGCAGTTCTTC.

This clonotype was seen ten or more times. CDR3 protein: CASSVGLAGYNEQFF. CDR3 sequence (DNA): TGTGCCAGCAGTGTCGGACTAGCGGGGTACAATGAGCAGTTCTTC. The chain joins TRBV9 to TRBJ2-1; 12 nucleotides line up with TRBD2. Germline loops: CDR1 SGDLS, CDR2 YYNGEE. V shed 5 bases and J 4 bases; nucleotides not matched to a gene: 4. The CDR3 length is 15 residues.

This clonotype was observed a handful of times. The chain carries TRBV6-5 and TRBJ2-3; D is possibly TRBD1 (6 bases). Between the trimmed V and J ends, which lost 10 bases and 0 bases, there was a span of 11 bases. Germline lookup yields CDR1 MNHEY and CDR2 SVGAGI. CDR3 length equals 13 residues. CDR3 residues: CATTDSSTDTQYF. In DNA form, the CDR3 reads TGTGCCACCACGGACAGTAGCACAGATACGCAGTATTTT.

This clonotype was seen more than once but under ten times. This chain connects TRBV12-3 or TRBV12-4 to TRBJ2-5; 7 positions agree with TRBD2. Unmatched junction bases numbered 8, after V lost 6 bases and J lost 4 bases. The CDR3 extends over 14 amino acids. CDR3 sequence: CASSSERGLETQYF. The CDR3 DNA sequence: TGTGCCAGCAGCTCCGAGCGGGGACTAGAGACCCAGTACTTC.

CDR3 coding DNA: TGTGCCAGCAGCCAAGCCCGGGGGGCGCTTGACATTCAGTACTTC. Translating gives CASSQARGALDIQYF. V usage is TRBV12-3 or TRBV12-4 and J usage is TRBJ2-4, with D possibly TRBD2 on 7 matching bases. The V end lost 6 bases, the J end lost 8 bases, and 20 bases lay between the germline ends. The CDR3 totals 15 residues.

This clonotype appeared a few times. The V gene is TRBV20-1, the J gene TRBJ2-7, with TRBD1 matching over 7 bases. The CDR3 spans 14 residues. Germline CDR1 reads DFQATT; CDR2 reads SNEGSKA (reference sequence). Trimming at V came to 5 bases and at J to 0 bases, leaving 7 bases not matched to a gene. CDR3 in amino acids: CSAHRDSFSYEQYF. In DNA, the CDR3 is TGCAGTGCTCACCGGGACAGCTTCTCCTACGAGCAGTACTTC.